This T cell receptor beta chain was identified in a study of blood T cell repertoires in COVID-19. Original handling: From reference gene primer amplification, estimates of nucleated cell counts were derived. Here immunoSEQ multiplex PCR was the method, and the copy in TCRdb shows in-frame clones only, minus some. The V and J calls and the clone size are those of that table, but D and trimming were determined from the DNA. The sample holds about 360,000 clones, around 87% seen once. Trimming took off 5 bases at V and 2 bases at J, with 13 bases between the two ends. Germline CDR1 is MNHEY and CDR2 is SMNVEV (reference sequence). This CDR3 spans 14 amino acids.

The sequence came from a man in his forties or fifties in a cohort exposed to, infected with or recovered from COVID-19 (not recorded which). The rearrangement joins TRBV27 to TRBJ2-7; weak D call: TRBD1 (5 bases). The sample consisted of PBMCs or T cells enriched from blood (not recorded which). CDR3 protein: CASSPLTETYEQYF. Here the CDR3 DNA reads TGTGCCAGCAGTCCCTTGACAGAAACCTACGAGCAGTACTTC.